This T cell receptor beta chain was identified during a study of cytomegalovirus exposure and HLA in healthy donors. The V segment lost 3 bases and the J segment 6 bases; nucleotides outside the gene matches: 7. CDR1 MDHEN and CDR2 SYDVKM come from the germline V gene. The CDR3 consists of 16 residues. General study results and limits: As a later analysis revealed, most CMV-associated TCR beta chains appeared HLA-restricted.

Points on this clone: The antigen is not known.

13 Jbeta primers and 60 Vbeta primers were used for the PCR. Generated by immunoSEQ multiplex PCR, the TCRdb table keeps only in-frame clones and is missing some. The sample yields some 190,000 clones, 60% to 80% seen once. The TCR comes from a woman younger than 30 in good health and CMV-seronegative. What was sequenced was PBMCs. The chain combines TRBV28 with TRBJ1-5, with TRBD1 matching over 11 bases. The DNA of the CDR3 is TGTGCCAGCAGTTTCCGGGACAGGGGGTTCAGTCAGCCCCAGCATTTT. The encoded protein is CASSFRDRGFSQPQHF.